This TCR beta chain was found in a study of blood T cell repertoires in COVID-19. The CDR3 length is 14 residues. Germline CDR1 reads SGHAT; CDR2 reads FQNNGV. Trimming took off 2 bases at V and 3 bases at J, with 11 bases between the two ends. The data were produced by immunoSEQ multiplex PCR, yet TCRdb's version contains in-frame clones alone and is incomplete. The sample lists over 200,000 clones, about 80% occurring once. The sequenced sample consisted of peripheral blood. The chain carries TRBV11-2 and TRBJ2-7; D ambiguous. This clonotype was sampled from a woman of 80 years or more with COVID-19, enrolled during active disease. The DNA of the CDR3 is TGTGCCAGCAGCTTAAACCAGATTTACTACGAGCAGTACTTC. Translation: CASSLNQIYYEQYF.